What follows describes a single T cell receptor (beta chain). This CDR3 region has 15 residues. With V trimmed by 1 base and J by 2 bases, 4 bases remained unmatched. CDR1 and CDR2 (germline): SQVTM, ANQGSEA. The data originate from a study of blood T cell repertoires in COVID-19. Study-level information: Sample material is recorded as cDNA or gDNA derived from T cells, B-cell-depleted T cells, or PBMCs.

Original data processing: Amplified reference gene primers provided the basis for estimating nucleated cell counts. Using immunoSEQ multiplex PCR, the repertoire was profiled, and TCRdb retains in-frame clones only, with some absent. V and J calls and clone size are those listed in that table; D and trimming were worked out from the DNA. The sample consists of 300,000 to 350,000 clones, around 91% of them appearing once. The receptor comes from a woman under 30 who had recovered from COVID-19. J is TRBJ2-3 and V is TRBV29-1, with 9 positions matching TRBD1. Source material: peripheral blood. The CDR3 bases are TGCAGCGTTGAAGGAAGGACAGGGGCCACAGATACGCAGTATTTT. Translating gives CSVEGRTGATDTQYF.